The 17 T cell receptor beta chains below all came from one sample that was sequenced in a study of blood T cell repertoires in COVID-19. Generated by immunoSEQ multiplex PCR, the TCRdb table keeps only in-frame clones and is missing some. Here the sample spans 150,000 to 200,000 clones, around 80% being singletons. The source material was PBMCs or T cells enriched from blood (not recorded which). Receptors were obtained from a woman between 50 and 59 years old who had recovered from COVID-19.

The sample holds one count of this clone. The gene calls are TRBV25-1 and TRBJ2-7; 14 positions agree with TRBD2. Trimming took 9 bases from V and 6 from J; bases not matched to a gene: 4. Germline V gives CDR1 MGHDK, CDR2 SYGVNS. The CDR3 extends over 13 amino acids. This CDR3 is CASGLAGGFEQYF. Here the CDR3 DNA reads TGTGCCAGTGGACTAGCGGGAGGATTCGAGCAGTACTTC.

This CDR3 is CATSDSVQGAADTQYF. CDR3 nucleotides: TGTGCCACCAGTGACTCCGTACAGGGGGCCGCAGATACGCAGTATTTT. The chain is built from TRBV24-1 and TRBJ2-3; 9 bases line up with TRBD1. V trimming: 4 bases; J trimming: 4 bases; junction bases outside the gene matches: 8. The CDR3 loop spans 16 amino acids. Germline V gene data show CDR1 as KGHDR and CDR2 as SFDVKD.

This clone was observed a handful of times. V gene TRBV2 combines with J gene TRBJ2-7, with 8 bases identical to TRBD1. The V segment lost 1 base and the J segment 2 bases; nucleotides outside the gene matches: 1. Germline V gives CDR1 SNHLY, CDR2 FYNNEI. This CDR3 has 14 amino acids. This chain's CDR3 is CASSEGTGPYEQYF. CDR3 coding DNA: TGTGCCAGCAGTGAAGGGACAGGGCCCTACGAGCAGTACTTC.

The V gene is TRBV5-5, the J gene TRBJ2-6; 14 bases are shared with TRBD2. V trimming: 0 bases; J trimming: 4 bases; junction bases outside the gene matches: 3. CDR3 length equals 18 residues. Germline CDR1 is SGHKS and CDR2 is YYEKEE (reference sequence). The CDR3 here is CASSLGGLAGAGANVLTF. DNA of the CDR3: TGTGCCAGCAGCTTGGGGGGACTAGCGGGAGCGGGGGCCAACGTCCTGACTTTC.

The chain is built from TRBV10-3 and TRBJ1-5, with TRBD1 matching over 8 bases. J was trimmed by 6 bases and V by 6 bases; bases with no gene match: 13. The germline V gene encodes CDR1 ENHRY and CDR2 SYGVKD. The CDR3 totals 16 residues. The CDR3 spells CAIRAYSDRAGQPQHF. The CDR3 coding sequence is TGTGCCATCAGGGCCTACTCGGACAGGGCAGGTCAGCCCCAGCATTTT.

This rearrangement joins TRBV24-1 to TRBJ2-7; TRBD1 matches at 7 bases. The J segment lost 3 bases and the V segment lost 2 bases, leaving 6 bases of the junction unmatched. Germline loops: CDR1 KGHDR, CDR2 SFDVKD. The CDR3 has 15 residues. CDR3 residues: CATSDSRGTHYEQYF. For the CDR3, the DNA is TGTGCCACCAGTGATTCCAGGGGGACACACTACGAGCAGTACTTC.

V and J are TRBV24-1 and TRBJ2-2, with 11 positions matching TRBD2. The germline CDR1 and CDR2 sequences are KGHDR and SFDVKD. The V segment lost 6 bases and the J segment 5 bases; nucleotides outside the gene matches: 10. This CDR3 spans 17 amino acids. CDR3 DNA sequence: TGTGCCACCAGTCCCCCCGGGCTAGCGGGAGGAACCGGGGAGCTGTTTTTT. It is translated as CATSPPGLAGGTGELFF.

The chain recombines TRBV7-8 with TRBJ2-7, with D maybe TRBD2 (7 bases). Trimming removed 5 bases from V and 3 bases from J, with 26 bases in between. Germline V gene sequence: CDR1 SGHVS, CDR2 FQNEAQ. This CDR3 is 18 amino acids long. The CDR3 here is CASSPGVGGTRDHYEQYF. The CDR3 DNA sequence: TGTGCCAGCAGCCCAGGGGTGGGAGGGACCCGAGACCACTACGAGCAGTACTTC.

In its sample, this clone was seen once. Other nucleotide sequences from this sample produce the same CDR3. The chain joins TRBV28 to TRBJ2-7, with TRBD2 as a possible D gene (5 bases). This CDR3 has 12 residues. Between the trimmed V and J ends, which lost 3 bases and 4 bases, there was a span of 7 bases. Looked up from germline, CDR1 is MDHEN and CDR2 is SYDVKM. In DNA form, the CDR3 reads TGTGCCAGCAGTTTCGGGATATACGAGCAGTACTTC. Its translation is CASSFGIYEQYF. The full variable domain, its missing parts supplied by reference TRBV28 and TRBJ2-7, is DVKVTQSSRYLVKRTGEKVFLECVQDMDHENMFWYRQDPGLGLRLIYFSYDVKMKEKGDIPEGYSVSREKKERFSLILESASTNQTSMYLCASSFGIYEQYFGPGTRLTVT.

The rearrangement links TRBV3-1 (or the pseudogene TRBV3-2) to TRBJ2-2; a weak D match, TRBD1 (5 bases). Looked up from germline, CDR1 is LGHDT and CDR2 is YNNKEL (reference sequence). V was cut by 1 base and J by 0 bases, with 9 bases left in between. The CDR3 totals 16 residues. CDR3 sequence reads: CASSQGMTANTGELFF. For the CDR3, the DNA is TGTGCCAGCAGCCAAGGAATGACAGCGAACACCGGGGAGCTGTTTTTT.

The chain links TRBV18 to TRBJ1-5; TRBD1 matches at 7 bases. CDR1 KGHSH and CDR2 LQKENI come from the germline V gene. This CDR3 has 13 amino acids. V gave up 6 bases and J gave up 5 bases; unmatched junction bases: 4. CDR3 in DNA: TGTGCCAGCTCCCGTGACAGGGATCAGCCCCAGCATTTT. Translation gives CASSRDRDQPQHF.

The rearrangement links TRBV10-1 to TRBJ2-2; perhaps TRBD2 as D (5 bases). Germline V gene data show CDR1 as WNHNN and CDR2 as SYGVQD (reference sequence). V lost 10 bases and J 6 bases, leaving 18 bases between the germline ends. The CDR3 runs to 14 residues. The CDR3 DNA reads TGCGCCACTCTTGACGGCGGGCTAGCCGGGGAGCTGTTTTTT. This encodes CATLDGGLAGELFF.

The rearrangement links TRBV29-1 to TRBJ1-2; D unresolved. CDR3 size: 11 residues. Germline values: CDR1 SQVTM, CDR2 ANQGSEA. Trimming took off 6 bases at V and 2 bases at J, with 7 bases between the two ends. The CDR3 DNA follows: TGCAGCGTCACAGAAAACTATGGCTACACCTTC. It codes for CSVTENYGYTF.

CDR3 sequence: CASSSARSGTSGYTF. DNA for the CDR3: TGTGCCAGCAGCTCCGCAAGATCCGGGACAAGTGGCTACACCTTC. This chain joins TRBV7-2 and TRBJ1-2; D is possibly TRBD1 (6 bases). V was cut by 4 bases and J by 7 bases, with 19 bases left in between. CDR1 and CDR2 (germline): SGHTA, FQGNSA. The length of the CDR3 is 15 residues. Combining the CDR3 with reference TRBV7-2 and TRBJ1-2 gives the whole variable domain GAGVSQSPSNKVTEKGKDVELRCDPISGHTALYWYRQSLGQGLEFLIYFQGNSAPDKSGLPSDRFSAERTGGSVSTLTIQRTQQEDSAVYLCASSSARSGTSGYTFGSGTRLTVV.

The CDR3 reads CASSVGGRPSNGELFF. CDR3 DNA: TGTGCCAGCAGCGTAGGGGGGCGGCCCTCGAACGGGGAGCTGTTTTTT. The V and J genes are TRBV9 and TRBJ2-2; maybe TRBD1 (6 bases). Germline V CDR1 and CDR2: SGDLS, YYNGEE. Trimming took 0 bases from V and 7 from J, leaving 16 bases between them. This CDR3 spans 16 amino acids.

The genes are TRBV20-1 and TRBJ2-7; 7 bases align to TRBD2. Trimming took 5 bases from V and 4 from J; bases not matched to a gene: 2. Germline V gene lookup returns CDR1 DFQATT and CDR2 SNEGSKA (reference sequence). This CDR3 has 11 amino acids. Written as DNA, the CDR3 is TGCAGTGCTGGAGCGGGGTACGAGCAGTACTTC. Translation: CSAGAGYEQYF.

This chain connects TRBV7-9 to TRBJ1-2; 8 positions agree with TRBD1. The CDR3 runs to 14 residues. The ends lost 5 bases at V and 7 bases at J; junction bases unmatched: 9. Germline CDR1 is SEHNR and CDR2 is FQNEAQ (reference sequence). CDR3: CASSRQGAVGGYTF. The DNA of the CDR3 is TGTGCCAGCAGCCGGCAGGGGGCGGTTGGTGGCTACACCTTC.